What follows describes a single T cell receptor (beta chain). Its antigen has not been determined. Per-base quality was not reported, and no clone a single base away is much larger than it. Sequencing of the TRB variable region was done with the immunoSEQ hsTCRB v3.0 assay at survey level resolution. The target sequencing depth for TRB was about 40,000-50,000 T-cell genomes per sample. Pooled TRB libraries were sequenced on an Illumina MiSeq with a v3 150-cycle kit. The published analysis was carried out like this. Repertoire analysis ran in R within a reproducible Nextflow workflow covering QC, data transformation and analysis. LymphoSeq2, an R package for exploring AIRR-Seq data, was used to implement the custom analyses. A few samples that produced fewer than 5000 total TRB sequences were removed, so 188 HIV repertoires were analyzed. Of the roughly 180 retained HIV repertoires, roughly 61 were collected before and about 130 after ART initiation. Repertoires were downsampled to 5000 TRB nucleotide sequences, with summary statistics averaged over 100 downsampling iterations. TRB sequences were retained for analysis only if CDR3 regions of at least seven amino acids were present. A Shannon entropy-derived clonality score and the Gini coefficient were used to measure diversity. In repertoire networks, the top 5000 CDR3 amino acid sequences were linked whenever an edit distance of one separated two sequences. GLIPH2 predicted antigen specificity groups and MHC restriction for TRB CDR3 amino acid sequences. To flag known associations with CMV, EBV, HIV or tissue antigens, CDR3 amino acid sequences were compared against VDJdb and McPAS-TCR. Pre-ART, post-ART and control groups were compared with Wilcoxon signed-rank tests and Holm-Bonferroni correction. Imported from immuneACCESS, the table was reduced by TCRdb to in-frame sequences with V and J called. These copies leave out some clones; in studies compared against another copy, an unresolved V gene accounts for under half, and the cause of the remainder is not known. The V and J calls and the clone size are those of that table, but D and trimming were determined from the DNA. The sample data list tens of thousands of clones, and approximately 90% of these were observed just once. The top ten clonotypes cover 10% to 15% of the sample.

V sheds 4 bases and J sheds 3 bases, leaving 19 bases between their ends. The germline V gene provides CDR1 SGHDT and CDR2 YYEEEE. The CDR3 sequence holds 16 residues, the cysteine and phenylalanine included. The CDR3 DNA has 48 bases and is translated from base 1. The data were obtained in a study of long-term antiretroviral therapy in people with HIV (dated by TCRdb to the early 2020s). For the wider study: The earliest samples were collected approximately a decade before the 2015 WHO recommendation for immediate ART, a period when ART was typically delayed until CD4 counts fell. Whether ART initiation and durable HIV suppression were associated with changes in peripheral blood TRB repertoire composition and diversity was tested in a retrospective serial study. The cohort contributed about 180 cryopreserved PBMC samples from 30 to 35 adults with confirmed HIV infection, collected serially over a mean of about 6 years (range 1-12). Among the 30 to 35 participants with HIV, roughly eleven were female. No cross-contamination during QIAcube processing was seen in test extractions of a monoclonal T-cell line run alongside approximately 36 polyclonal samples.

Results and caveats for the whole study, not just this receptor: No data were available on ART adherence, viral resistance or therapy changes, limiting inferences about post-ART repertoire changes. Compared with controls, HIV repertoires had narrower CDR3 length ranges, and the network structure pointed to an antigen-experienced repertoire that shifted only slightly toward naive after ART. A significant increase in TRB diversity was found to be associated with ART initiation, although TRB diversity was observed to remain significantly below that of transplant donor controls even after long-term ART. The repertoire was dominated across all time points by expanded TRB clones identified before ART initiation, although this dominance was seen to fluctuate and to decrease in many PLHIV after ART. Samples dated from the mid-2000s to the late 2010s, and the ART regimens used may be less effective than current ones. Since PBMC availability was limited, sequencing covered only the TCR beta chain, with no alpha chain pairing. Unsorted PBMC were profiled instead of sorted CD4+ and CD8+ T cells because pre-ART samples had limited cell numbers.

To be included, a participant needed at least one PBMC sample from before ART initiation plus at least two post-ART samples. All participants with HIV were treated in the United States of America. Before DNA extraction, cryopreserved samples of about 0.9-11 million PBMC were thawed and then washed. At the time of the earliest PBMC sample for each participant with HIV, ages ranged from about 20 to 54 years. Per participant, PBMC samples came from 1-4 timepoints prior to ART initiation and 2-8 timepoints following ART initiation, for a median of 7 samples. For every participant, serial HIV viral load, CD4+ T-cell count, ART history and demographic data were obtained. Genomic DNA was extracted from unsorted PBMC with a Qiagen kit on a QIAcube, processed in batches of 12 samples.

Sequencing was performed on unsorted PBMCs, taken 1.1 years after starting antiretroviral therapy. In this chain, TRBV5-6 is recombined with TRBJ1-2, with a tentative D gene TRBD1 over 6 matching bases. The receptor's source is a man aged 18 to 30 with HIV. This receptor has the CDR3 CASSSPKDSRDYGYTF. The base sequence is TGTGCCAGCAGCAGTCCCAAGGACAGCCGAGACTATGGCTACACCTTC.